Detailed here is one T cell receptor beta chain. Trimming pared 7 bases from V and 8 bases from J, leaving 21 bases between. Germline assignment: CDR1 MNHEY and CDR2 SVGAGI. The CDR3 is 15 amino acids. Donors of Cohort 3 who recovered were those that had two negative PCRs, clearance, or symptom resolution. The assay was immunoSEQ multiplex PCR, and TCRdb's table has in-frame clones only and misses some. The data show about 140,000 clones, over 80% seen once. The data were taken from a study of blood T cell repertoires in COVID-19. Looking at the study overall: Whether acute or convalescent, the COVID-19 samples came from the United States, Italy and Spain.

This receptor was obtained from a man in his fifties or sixties who had recovered from COVID-19. The sample was PBMCs or T cells enriched from blood (not recorded which). The gene calls are TRBV6-5 and TRBJ2-1, with a weak D call TRBD2 (6 bases). DNA for the CDR3: TGTGCCAGCAACCCACTGGGGAGGAGAGTGTATGAGCAGTTCTTC. Translating gives CASNPLGRRVYEQFF.